Detailed here is one T cell receptor (beta chain). The sample comes from a study of lymphopenia after photon versus proton radiotherapy. The assay was immunoSEQ multiplex PCR, and TCRdb's table has in-frame clones only and misses some. The sample carries over 35,000 clones, over 80% recorded once. The CDR3 has 14 amino acids. Germline-derived CDR1 and CDR2 are SGDLS and YYNGEE. The chain carries TRBV9 and TRBJ2-5; 9 bases fit TRBD1. The DNA end is more similar to TRBJ2-7, so the J call may be wrong. This TCR was recovered from a woman aged 65 to 85 with pancreatic cancer. Here the sequenced sample was peripheral blood, taken from a patient treated with proton-based radiotherapy. The CDR3 spells CASSPGQGAYEQYF. The CDR3 bases are TGTGCCAGCAGCCCGGGACAGGGAGCCTACGAGCAGTACTTC.